The clone carrying this TCR beta chain was counted once. These data originate in a study of technical replicates of blood from several donors. The repertoire was sequenced with immunoSEQ multiplex PCR; TCRdb's copy has only in-frame clones and lacks some. The table lists about 81,000 clones, 96% of them singletons. V shed 2 bases and J 6 bases; nucleotides not matched to a gene: 8. Per the germline V gene, CDR1 is SGHNT and CDR2 is YENEEA. The length of the CDR3 is 17 residues. The sample comprised T cells isolated from PBMCs. This TCR derives from a human donor in good health. This chain connects TRBV11-3 to TRBJ2-3; TRBD2 matches 13 bases. In nucleotides, the CDR3 is TGTGCCAGCAGCTTACCACCCGGGACTAGCGGGGCTGATACGCAGTATTTT. Protein sequence: CASSLPPGTSGADTQYF.